The T cell receptor beta chain under discussion was sequenced for a study of shared clonotypes between healthy human individuals. Study results and limitations: The diversity represented, both genetic and in exposure history, was limited by few donors.

Trimming cost V 2 bases and J 2 bases, with 7 bases left between them. CDR3 length equals 13 residues. Germline values: CDR1 SGHTA, CDR2 FQGTGA. In the case of this clone: Its specificity is not known.

Roughly 27,000 T cell genomes, or around 300 ng DNA, went into replicate PCRs of unsorted PBMC. Profiling relied on immunoSEQ multiplex PCR, and the TCRdb table lists in-frame clones only, not all of them. The top ten hold roughly 13% of the sample, which has about 490,000 clones, around 80% seen once. The sequence was obtained from a woman in her 40s in good health. Some clones in this sample may be carry-over from other donors' samples. The gene calls are TRBV7-3 and TRBJ2-7; D is possibly TRBD1 or TRBD2 (5 bases each). The specimen sequenced was PBMCs. CDR3 nucleotides: TGTGCCAGCAGCTTAGAGGGGACCTACGAGCAGTACTTC. This gives the protein CASSLEGTYEQYF.